A single TCR beta chain is shown here with its context. What it binds is unknown. The record originates from a study of T cell repertoires in cytomegalovirus infection. Study overall: Matching HLA type, along with CMV infection, was indicated by public TCR beta signatures.

TCRdb re-called the reads through MiXCR, storing one row per CDR3 protein. The sample has 750,000 to 900,000 distinct CDR3 sequences; about 29% are singletons. CDR3 length: 13 residues. V dropped 5 bases and J dropped 6; count of bases not matched to a gene: 4. Germline V gives CDR1 LNHDA, CDR2 SQIVND (reference sequence). Study-wide results and caveats: Ex vivo responses were dominated by HLA-C-restricted CMV-specific TCR beta clonotypes.

The source material was cultured CD8+ T cells from PBMCs, sampled from culture after CMV antigen stimulation. The rearrangement links TRBV19 to TRBJ1-1; TRBD1 matches 9 bases. This receptor was obtained from a human donor in good health (CMV status not recorded). Some clones in this sample may be carry-over from other donors' samples. The CDR3 reads CASSPRDRAEAFF. The CDR3 nucleotides read TGTGCCAGTAGTCCACGGGACAGGGCTGAAGCTTTCTTT. Filled out from reference TRBV19 and TRBJ1-1, the complete variable domain reads DGGITQSPKYLFRKEGQNVTLSCEQNLNHDAMYWYRQDPGQGLRLIYYSQIVNDFQKGDIAEGYSVSREKKESFPLTVTSAQKNPTAFYLCASSPRDRAEAFFGQGTRLTVV.